This T cell receptor (beta chain) was captured by sequencing in a study of shared clonotypes between healthy human individuals. Study-level results: Enrolling few donors narrowed the genetic and exposure-history diversity that was represented.

Sequencing used immunoSEQ multiplex PCR; TCRdb keeps in-frame clones, though not all of them. The sample contains 640,000 or so clones, less than 80% of which appear only once. Worth noting for this clone: The antigen remains undetermined.

The source material was memory CD4+ T cells sorted from blood. The subset was: CD45RA-negative fraction. The origin of this receptor is a woman aged 25-40 years in good health.

The CDR3 protein is CSVRTESYNEQFF. In DNA, the CDR3 is TGCAGCGTAAGGACAGAATCCTACAATGAGCAGTTCTTC. J is TRBJ2-1 and V is TRBV29-1, with D tentatively TRBD1 (6 bases). The germline CDR1 and CDR2 sequences are SQVTM and ANQGSEA. V lost 6 bases to trimming and J lost 1 base, with 10 bases between them. This CDR3 has 13 amino acids.